A single sample is the source of the 26 T cell receptor beta chains below, sequenced in a study of cytomegalovirus exposure and HLA in healthy donors. The repertoire was sequenced with immunoSEQ multiplex PCR; TCRdb's copy has only in-frame clones and lacks some. The data show 200,000 to 250,000 clones, around 90% seen once. Sequenced input: PBMCs. These receptor sequences come from a woman between 18 and 30 years old in good health and CMV-seropositive.

This clone appeared once. The gene calls are TRBV19 and TRBJ2-1; no clear D gene. Germline loops: CDR1 LNHDA, CDR2 SQIVND (reference sequence). V was cut by 2 bases and J by 4 bases, with 12 bases left in between. The CDR3 has 15 amino acids. CDR3 sequence (DNA): TGTGCCAGTAGTATAAGGCGGTCCGGATACAATGAGCAGTTCTTC. As protein: CASSIRRSGYNEQFF.

CDR3 in DNA: TGTGCCAGCAGAGGACTCAATAGCAATCAGCCCCAGCATTTT. Its translation is CASRGLNSNQPQHF. The chain links TRBV7-2 to TRBJ1-5, with unresolved D. This CDR3 region has 14 residues. CDR1 and CDR2 (germline): SGHTA, FQGNSA. V lost 6 bases and J lost 0, with 9 bases in between.

The chain carries TRBV7-9 and TRBJ2-1; D is uncertain. Germline lookup yields CDR1 SEHNR and CDR2 FQNEAQ (reference sequence). Trimming stripped 2 bases from V and 10 bases from J, with 15 bases between. The CDR3 runs 14 residues. The CDR3 DNA reads as TGTGCCAGCAGCTTAAGGATGACGGTGCGGGAGCAGTTCTTC. This codes for CASSLRMTVREQFF.

This sequence joins TRBV29-1 and TRBJ2-3; D remains unclear. Trimming shortened V by 1 base and J by 7 bases, and 6 bases separated the two germline ends. The germline CDR1 and CDR2 sequences are SQVTM and ANQGSEA. The CDR3 sequence is 11 residues long. The CDR3 DNA follows: TGCAGCGTTGAAGGGCCCCATACGCAGTATTTT. It codes for CSVEGPHTQYF.

This chain uses TRBV7-9 with TRBJ1-1; no clear D. From germline, CDR1 is SEHNR and CDR2 FQNEAQ (reference sequence). The CDR3 runs to 14 residues. Trimming pared 6 bases from V and 3 bases from J, leaving 14 bases between. CDR3 DNA sequence: TGTGCCAGCAGGTATCTTACCCAGTACACTGAAGCTTTCTTT. Translating it yields CASRYLTQYTEAFF. Combining the CDR3 with reference TRBV7-9 and TRBJ1-1 gives the whole variable domain DTGVSQNPRHKITKRGQNVTFRCDPISEHNRLYWYRQTLGQGPEFLTYFQNEAQLEKSRLLSDRFSAERPKGSFSTLEIQRTEQGDSAMYLCASRYLTQYTEAFFGQGTRLTVV.

This chain joins TRBV27 and TRBJ1-4, with 7 bases matching TRBD1. The CDR3 totals 16 residues. Germline V gene lookup returns CDR1 MNHEY and CDR2 SMNVEV (reference sequence). Trimming took 5 bases from V and 8 from J; bases not matched to a gene: 14. The DNA of the CDR3 is TGTGCCAGCAGTGCCGATTTCCGACAGGGAGAGGAAAAACTGTTTTTT. Its translation: CASSADFRQGEEKLFF. Full variable domain (outside the CDR3, taken from reference TRBV27 and TRBJ1-4): EAQVTQNPRYLITVTGKKLTVTCSQNMNHEYMSWYRQDPGLGLRQIYYSMNVEVTDKGDVPEGYKVSRKEKRNFPLILESPSPNQTSLYFCASSADFRQGEEKLFFGSGTQLSVL.

The CDR3, as DNA: TGTGCCACCATAACCCGGGACAGAAACACTGAAGCTTTCTTT. This gives the protein CATITRDRNTEAFF. The chain employs TRBV27 and TRBJ1-1; TRBD1 matches at 7 bases. Looked up from germline, CDR1 is MNHEY and CDR2 is SMNVEV (reference sequence). This CDR3 spans 14 amino acids. V gave up 10 bases and J gave up 2 bases; unmatched junction bases: 10.

The rearrangement uses TRBV27 and TRBJ2-7, with D possibly matching TRBD1 (6 bases). The V end lost 1 base, the J end lost 2 bases, and 9 bases lay between the germline ends. This CDR3 is built from 14 residues. Germline loops: CDR1 MNHEY, CDR2 SMNVEV (reference sequence). CDR3 sequence: CASSLFQGTYEQYF. CDR3 nucleotide sequence: TGTGCCAGCAGTTTATTTCAGGGGACCTACGAGCAGTACTTC.

The J gene is TRBJ2-7, the V gene TRBV5-6, with D possibly being TRBD1 (6 bases). The CDR3 covers 14 residues. CDR1 and CDR2 (germline): SGHDT, YYEEEE. Trimming removed 5 bases from V and 2 bases from J, with 14 bases in between. The CDR3 sequence is CASSFGQLTYEQYF. As DNA, the CDR3 is TGTGCCAGCAGTTTCGGACAGCTGACCTACGAGCAGTACTTC.

The J gene is TRBJ2-7, the V gene TRBV7-9, with 13 bases lining up with TRBD2. Germline V gene sequence: CDR1 SEHNR, CDR2 FQNEAQ (reference sequence). This CDR3 spans 17 amino acids. Losses at the gene ends were 6 bases for V and 3 bases for J; bases not matched to a gene: 11. In DNA form, the CDR3 reads TGTGCCAGCAGATCTAATCTCCGACTAGCGGGAGGCTACGAGCAGTACTTC. Its translation: CASRSNLRLAGGYEQYF.

The chain uses TRBV9 and TRBJ2-3; the match to TRBD2 covers 8 bases. The germline gives CDR1 SGDLS, CDR2 YYNGEE. The CDR3 covers 17 residues. The junction had 16 bases not matched to a gene; V was cut back by 4 bases and J by 6 bases. CDR3 loop: CASSTRTSQGDLDTQYF. CDR3 nucleotides: TGTGCCAGCAGCACCCGGACTAGCCAGGGTGATCTCGATACGCAGTATTTT.

This chain connects TRBV5-6 to TRBJ2-5, with 8 nucleotides matching TRBD2. Germline CDR1 reads SGHDT; CDR2 reads YYEEEE. The length of the CDR3 is 14 residues. Trimming cost V 4 bases and J 2 bases; bases outside gene matches: 4. The CDR3 bases are TGTGCCAGCAGCCAACTAGCGGAACAAGAGACCCAGTACTTC. It specifies CASSQLAEQETQYF.

The rearrangement links TRBV19 to TRBJ1-2; 7 nucleotides match TRBD1. The germline V gene encodes CDR1 LNHDA and CDR2 SQIVND (reference sequence). The CDR3 loop spans 13 amino acids. After removal of 4 bases from V and 4 bases from J, the junction contained 3 bases not matched to a gene. The CDR3 is CASSKGDSYGYTF. CDR3 coding DNA: TGTGCCAGTAGTAAAGGGGACAGCTATGGCTACACCTTC.

The chain links TRBV14 to TRBJ1-2; D gene uncertain. The CDR3 sequence is 14 residues long. Germline V gene lookup returns CDR1 SGHDN and CDR2 FVKESK. The V gene lost 1 base and the J gene lost 1 base, with 7 bases spanning the gap. The CDR3 loop reads CASSQARYNYGYTF. The DNA of the CDR3 is TGTGCCAGCAGCCAAGCGAGGTATAACTATGGCTACACCTTC. The full variable domain, completed using reference TRBV14 and TRBJ1-2, is EAGVTQFPSHSVIEKGQTVTLRCDPISGHDNLYWYRRVMGKEIKFLLHFVKESKQDESGMPNNRFLAERTGGTYSTLKVQPAELEDSGVYFCASSQARYNYGYTFGSGTRLTVV.

This clone was seen only a few times. V is TRBV15 and J is TRBJ2-6; D is unclear. V was cut by 5 bases and J by 0 bases, with 11 bases left in between. The CDR3 runs 16 residues. Germline-derived CDR1 and CDR2 are LNHNV and YYDKDF (reference sequence). The CDR3, as DNA: TGTGCCACCAGCTCAAAGGCGGACTCTGGGGCCAACGTCCTGACTTTC. Translating it yields CATSSKADSGANVLTF. The full variable domain, completed using reference TRBV15 and TRBJ2-6, is DAMVIQNPRYQVTQFGKPVTLSCSQTLNHNVMYWYQQKSSQAPKLLFHYYDKDFNNEADTPDNFQSRRPNTSFCFLDIRSPGLGDTAMYLCATSSKADSGANVLTFGAGSRLTVL.

The chain couples TRBV30 to TRBJ2-5; TRBD2 might be the D (5 bases). Germline-derived CDR1 and CDR2 are GTSNPN and SVGIG (reference sequence). Deletions cut 2 bases from V and 4 bases from J, with 8 bases between. This CDR3 region has 12 residues. The CDR3 DNA is TGTGCCTGGAGTCTACGGGGAGAGACCCAGTACTTC. As protein: CAWSLRGETQYF.

The chain uses TRBV7-6 and TRBJ2-3, with TRBD2 matching over 14 bases. The V gene end was trimmed by 3 bases and the J gene end by 2 bases; junction bases not matched to a gene: 10. This CDR3 contains 19 residues. Germline CDR1 is SGHVS and CDR2 is FNYEAQ. The DNA of the CDR3 is TGTGCCAGCAGCTTGGGACTAGCGGGAGAGTTTAGGGTCACAGATACGCAGTATTTT. Protein sequence: CASSLGLAGEFRVTDTQYF.

The CDR3 DNA sequence: TGTGCCAGCAAGCTAGGGACAGGAGTGGACGGGCAGTACTTC. It yields the protein CASKLGTGVDGQYF. This sequence joins TRBV28 and TRBJ2-7; 8 bases map to TRBD1. Trimming took 7 bases from V and 9 from J; bases not matched to a gene: 14. Germline V gives CDR1 MDHEN, CDR2 SYDVKM. This CDR3 spans 14 amino acids.

This clone was seen more than once but under ten times. The J gene is TRBJ2-7, the V gene TRBV6-1; a possible D gene is TRBD2 (6 bases). V was clipped by 7 bases and J by 6 bases, with 13 bases between them. CDR1 MNHNS and CDR2 SASEGT come from the germline V gene. The CDR3 covers 12 residues. The CDR3 sequence: CASTRGGFEQYF. CDR3 nucleotide sequence: TGTGCCAGCACCCGAGGAGGGTTCGAGCAGTACTTC.

The table lists this clone with a count of one. This rearrangement joins TRBV28 to TRBJ2-1; 8 bases line up with TRBD1. The V and J ends lost 5 bases and 5 bases, in that order; junction bases with no gene match: 8. The CDR3 has 15 residues. The germline CDR1 and CDR2 sequences are MDHEN and SYDVKM. The CDR3 coding sequence is TGTGCCAGCAGTCAAGGACAGGGAGTAGACAATGAGCAGTTCTTC. Protein product: CASSQGQGVDNEQFF.

DNA for the CDR3: TGTGCCAGCAGGACAGGGGCTAACACTGAAGCTTTCTTT. As protein: CASRTGANTEAFF. The rearrangement joins TRBV2 to TRBJ1-1, with TRBD1 identical over 8 bases. The J segment lost 2 bases and the V segment lost 6 bases, leaving 2 bases of the junction unmatched. The CDR3 sequence is 13 residues long. CDR1 is SNHLY, CDR2 FYNNEI, per germline.

The chain combines TRBV5-8 with TRBJ1-5; weak D call: TRBD1 (5 bases). Deletions cut 2 bases from V and 9 bases from J, with 21 bases between. Per germline, CDR1 SGHTS and CDR2 YDEGEE. There are 16 residues in the CDR3. CDR3 bases: TGTGCCAGCAGCTTCCTTCTCCAGGTCGGGGGGTGGCCCCAGCATTTT. Amino acid sequence: CASSFLLQVGGWPQHF.

The chain couples TRBV6-1 to TRBJ1-2; 7 nucleotides agree with TRBD1. This CDR3 has 15 amino acids. Germline lookup yields CDR1 MNHNS and CDR2 SASEGT. V lost 0 bases and J lost 7; bases outside the gene matches: 8. CDR3 sequence reads: CASSEALGRGAGYTF. DNA of the CDR3: TGTGCCAGCAGTGAAGCGCTGGGCAGGGGGGCTGGCTACACCTTC.

This clone showed up just once. This chain joins TRBV30 and TRBJ1-1; the D gene is possibly TRBD1 (6 bases). The CDR3 spans 14 residues. CDR1 and CDR2 (germline): GTSNPN, SVGIG (reference sequence). Trimming removed 3 bases from V and 3 bases from J, with 14 bases in between. As DNA, the CDR3 is TGTGCCTGGAGCCCCGGGGGGCTGGACACTGAAGCTTTCTTT. Translated, it gives CAWSPGGLDTEAFF.

This clone was counted a few times. The CDR3 DNA is TGCGCCAGCAGCCTTTGGCCGGGACTAGACTCCTACGAGCAGTACTTC. Encoded protein: CASSLWPGLDSYEQYF. This sequence joins TRBV5-1 and TRBJ2-7, with TRBD2 identical over 8 bases. V shed 4 bases, J shed 0 bases, and the junction held 9 bases outside the gene matches. Germline V gene data show CDR1 as SGHRS and CDR2 as YFSETQ. This CDR3 comprises 16 residues.

The chain has TRBV6-5 and TRBJ2-7; no firm D call. Trimming left V 4 bases short and J 2 bases short, with 12 bases between. Per the germline V gene, CDR1 is MNHEY and CDR2 is SVGAGI. This CDR3 has 14 residues. This CDR3 is CASSWSELAYEQYF. The CDR3 nucleotides read TGTGCCAGCAGTTGGAGCGAACTCGCCTACGAGCAGTACTTC.